This passage covers 18 T cell receptor beta chains from one sample sequenced in a study of cytomegalovirus exposure and HLA in healthy donors. Method: immunoSEQ multiplex PCR; TCRdb's copy keeps in-frame clones and lacks some. The sample holds roughly 200,000 clones, about 80% seen once. The sequencing input was PBMCs. The receptors were gathered from a woman between 18 and 30 years old in good health and CMV-seropositive.

The chain combines TRBV7-8 with TRBJ1-1, with D tentatively TRBD1 (6 bases). The CDR3 has 15 amino acids. V dropped 5 bases and J dropped 7 bases, with 20 bases sitting between them. CDR1 SGHVS and CDR2 FQNEAQ come from the germline V gene. The CDR3 loop is CASSPARGAQVEAFF. Here the CDR3 DNA reads TGTGCCAGCAGCCCCGCCCGGGGGGCGCAGGTTGAAGCTTTCTTT.

This chain links TRBV2 with TRBJ2-5, with TRBD1 matching over 8 bases. The CDR3 extends over 15 amino acids. In germline, CDR1 is SNHLY, CDR2 FYNNEI. After removal of 3 bases from V and 3 bases from J, the junction contained 6 bases not matched to a gene. The CDR3 here is CASSDRGLPKETQYF. The DNA for the CDR3 is TGTGCCAGCAGTGACAGGGGGCTCCCAAAAGAGACCCAGTACTTC.

The chain employs TRBV19 and TRBJ2-1; 8 positions match TRBD1. This CDR3 has 14 residues. CDR1 is LNHDA, CDR2 SQIVND, per germline (reference sequence). V lost 7 bases, J lost 3 bases, and 5 bases stayed unmatched. CDR3 nucleotide sequence: TGTGCCAGTAAACCCGGGACAGGCTACAATGAGCAGTTCTTC. Its protein product is CASKPGTGYNEQFF.

The V gene is TRBV7-8, the J gene TRBJ2-5, with 9 nucleotides matching TRBD2. The CDR3 totals 16 residues. With V trimmed by 1 base and J by 5 bases, 8 bases remained unmatched. Germline V gene lookup returns CDR1 SGHVS and CDR2 FQNEAQ. Here the CDR3 DNA reads TGTGCCAGCAGCTTAGTCGGTAGCGGGGGCCGGGAGACCCAGTACTTC. This translates into CASSLVGSGGRETQYF. Full variable domain (missing parts from reference TRBV7-8 and TRBJ2-5): GAGVSQSPRYKVAKRGQDVALRCDPISGHVSLFWYQQALGQGPEFLTYFQNEAQLDKSGLPSDRFFAERPEGSVSTLKIQRTQQEDSAVYLCASSLVGSGGRETQYFGPGTRLLVL.

This clone is a singleton in its sample. The chain couples TRBV6-5 to TRBJ1-1; no definite D call. V was trimmed by 0 bases and J by 5 bases, leaving 16 bases between them. CDR3 length: 16 residues. In germline, CDR1 is MNHEY, CDR2 SVGAGI. The CDR3 nucleotides read TGTGCCAGCAGTTACTCGATAGTTCTCCGGAGGACTGAAGCTTTCTTT. Its translation: CASSYSIVLRRTEAFF.

The V gene is TRBV6-4, the J gene TRBJ2-1; 7 bases map to TRBD1. Trimming removed 2 bases from V and 6 bases from J; junction bases left unmatched: 4. This CDR3 contains 14 residues. CDR1 and CDR2 (germline): MRHNA, SNTAGT. In DNA form, the CDR3 reads TGTGCCAGCAGTGACCCTTCAGGGGGCAATGAGCAGTTCTTC. Translating gives CASSDPSGGNEQFF.

The chain uses TRBV6-1 and TRBJ1-2; D is possibly TRBD1 (6 bases). The CDR3 spans 13 residues. V lost 10 bases to trimming and J lost 2 bases, with 14 bases between them. Germline V gives CDR1 MNHNS, CDR2 SASEGT. CDR3 nucleotide sequence: TGTGCCACCTTCCGGACAGTAAACTATGGCTACACCTTC. Encoded protein: CATFRTVNYGYTF.

CDR3 coding DNA: TGTGCCAGCAGGATCGGGGGTAGGAATGAGCAGTTCTTC. It encodes CASRIGGRNEQFF. The chain couples TRBV5-4 to TRBJ2-1; tentatively, D is TRBD2 (6 bases). From germline, CDR1 is SGHNT and CDR2 YYREEE (reference sequence). CDR3 length: 13 amino acids. Trimming removed 5 bases at V and 7 bases at J, with 13 bases between. Full variable domain (rest looked up from reference TRBV5-4 and TRBJ2-1): ETGVTQSPTHLIKTRGQQVTLRCSSQSGHNTVSWYQQALGQGPQFIFQYYREEENGRGNFPPRFSGLQFPNYSSELNVNALELDDSALYLCASRIGGRNEQFFGPGTRLTVL.

J is TRBJ2-7 and V is TRBV10-3; 8 bases map to TRBD2. CDR3 size: 17 residues. With 3 bases clipped from V and 1 base from J, the junction kept 11 bases outside the gene matches. CDR1 ENHRY and CDR2 SYGVKD come from the germline V gene. The CDR3 spells CAISDSPGTSLSYEQYF. The CDR3 bases are TGTGCCATCAGTGATTCCCCCGGGACTAGTCTGTCCTACGAGCAGTACTTC.

The chain carries TRBV20-1 and TRBJ2-3, with 9 positions matching TRBD2. The V gene end was trimmed by 6 bases and the J gene end by 9 bases; junction bases not matched to a gene: 1. The CDR3 sequence is 10 residues long. The germline V gene has CDR1 DFQATT and CDR2 SNEGSKA (reference sequence). CDR3 in DNA: TGCAGTGCCCTAGCGGGGACGCAGTATTTT. Residues: CSALAGTQYF.

In its sample, this clone was seen once. This chain joins TRBV5-4 and TRBJ1-1; D may be TRBD1 (5 bases). Germline V CDR1 and CDR2: SGHNT, YYREEE (reference sequence). CDR3 length: 13 residues. With 1 base removed from V and 1 base from J, the gap between germline ends came to 5 bases. CDR3 sequence: CASSLTGNTEAFF. The CDR3 DNA reads as TGTGCCAGCAGCTTGACAGGGAACACTGAAGCTTTCTTT.

The chain links TRBV9 to TRBJ1-2; 8 nucleotides align to TRBD1. The V and J ends lost 4 bases and 4 bases, in that order; junction bases with no gene match: 15. Germline V gene sequence: CDR1 SGDLS, CDR2 YYNGEE. This CDR3 region has 17 residues. The CDR3 reads CASSSHLTGERPYGYTF. The CDR3 nucleotides read TGTGCCAGCAGCTCTCACCTGACAGGGGAAAGGCCCTATGGCTACACCTTC.

This clone was seen a single time. The V gene is TRBV6-1, the J gene TRBJ1-2; D is undetermined. V was cut by 7 bases and J by 5 bases, with 14 bases left in between. Germline V gene sequence: CDR1 MNHNS, CDR2 SASEGT. This CDR3 contains 13 residues. The CDR3 spells CASTEGFGYGYTF. The CDR3 DNA sequence: TGTGCCAGCACGGAAGGCTTCGGGTATGGCTACACCTTC.

CDR3 bases: TGTGCCAGCAGCTTCGGCGGAGAGACCCAGTACTTC. Translating gives CASSFGGETQYF. The V and J genes are TRBV5-6 and TRBJ2-5, with D hard to call. Germline CDR1 and CDR2: SGHDT and YYEEEE. Between the trimmed V and J ends, which lost 2 bases and 4 bases, there was a span of 6 bases. The CDR3 totals 12 residues.

J is TRBJ1-6 and V is TRBV27, with unresolved D. The CDR3 totals 17 residues. Trimming shortened V by 3 bases and J by 2 bases, and 14 bases separated the two germline ends. Germline V gene data show CDR1 as MNHEY and CDR2 as SMNVEV (reference sequence). The CDR3 is CASSFEGIDTYNSPLHF. The CDR3 bases are TGTGCCAGCAGTTTTGAGGGAATTGACACCTATAATTCACCCCTCCACTTT.

This rearrangement joins TRBV9 to TRBJ1-5; no firm D call. The CDR3 spans 15 residues. Trimming shortened V by 0 bases and J by 0 bases, and 7 bases separated the two germline ends. CDR1 is SGDLS and CDR2 is YYNGEE in the germline V gene. The CDR3 sequence: CASSVGGNSNQPQHF. DNA for the CDR3: TGTGCCAGCAGCGTAGGCGGGAATAGCAATCAGCCCCAGCATTTT.

The J gene is TRBJ2-7, the V gene TRBV4-2; TRBD2 matches at 7 bases. CDR3 length: 18 amino acids. J gave up 0 bases and V 0 bases, and 11 bases lay outside the gene matches. Germline loops: CDR1 LGHNA, CDR2 YNFKEQ. The CDR3, as DNA: TGTGCCAGCAGCCAAGAGGGCCTTGCGGGGGACCGCTCCTACGAGCAGTACTTC. It yields the protein CASSQEGLAGDRSYEQYF.

With regard to this clone: At one end the junction does not follow the germline gene, possibly because of a read error. V is TRBV2 and J is TRBJ1-1; no clear D. The CDR3 has 12 residues. Germline CDR1 reads SNHLY; CDR2 reads FYNNEI. The CDR3 DNA reads TGTGTCAGCAGTGACCCCAGGACTGAAGCTTTCTTT. It is translated as CVSSDPRTEAFF.